This T cell receptor beta chain was recorded in a study of control samples from healthy donors and cancer patients. Only in-frame clones appear in the TCRdb table, and some are missing; sequencing was by immunoSEQ multiplex PCR. The sample has more than 85,000 clones; around nine tenths are singletons. This receptor was identified in a human donor in good health. The donor label of this sample is uncertain. Sample: blood.

CDR3 loop: CASSKTSRGTGSTNEQYV. DNA of the CDR3: TGTGCCAGCAGCAAAACTAGCCGGGGGACAGGGAGTACCAACGAGCAGTACGTC. The rearrangement uses TRBV21-1 and TRBJ2-7; the table calls TRBD1, which could not be checked here. TRBV21-1 constitutes a pseudogene. The CDR3 has 18 residues.